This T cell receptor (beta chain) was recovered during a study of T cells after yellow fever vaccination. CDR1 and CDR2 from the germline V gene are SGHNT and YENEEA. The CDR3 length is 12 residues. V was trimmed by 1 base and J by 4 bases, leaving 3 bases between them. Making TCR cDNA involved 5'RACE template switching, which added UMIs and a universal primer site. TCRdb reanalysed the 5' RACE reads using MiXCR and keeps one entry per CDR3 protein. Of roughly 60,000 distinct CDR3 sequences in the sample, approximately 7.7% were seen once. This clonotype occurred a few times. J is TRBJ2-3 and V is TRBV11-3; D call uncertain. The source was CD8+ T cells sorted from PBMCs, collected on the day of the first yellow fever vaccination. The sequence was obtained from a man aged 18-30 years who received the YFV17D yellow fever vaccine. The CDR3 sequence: CASSLGADTQYF. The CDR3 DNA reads TGTGCCAGCAGCTTAGGGGCAGATACGCAGTATTTT.